The rows below give T cell receptor beta chains drawn from one sample of a study of CD8+ T cells in alopecia areata. Sequencing used immunoSEQ multiplex PCR; TCRdb keeps in-frame clones, though not all of them. The sample includes approximately 220,000 clones, more than 30% seen only once; the top ten take around 0.48%. This specimen was CD4+ T cells sorted from blood, taken at approximately week 30, from a patient treated with tofacitinib. These receptors came from a human donor with alopecia areata. Both conserved end residues are part of each CDR3. Where a row states a size, it is once, few, many or the class of an expanded clone; other rows omit it.

>-|TRBV27|TRBJ2-7
CASSSLTSQRETYEQYF
>-|TRBV5-4|TRBJ1-2
CASRSIQDRPFFNYGYTF
>once|TRBV30|TRBJ1-2
CAYKRGQGFGYTF
>-|TRBV2|TRBJ2-3
CASSDSAGGPDTQYF
>-|TRBV25-1|TRBJ2-3
CASSEWQGSDTQYF
>few|TRBV4-2|TRBJ2-4
CASSPDSGGRAKNIQYF
>-|TRBV18|TRBJ1-1
CASSPRDTEAFF
>-|TRBV14|TRBJ1-1
CASSQEFLGTEAFF
>-|TRBV30|TRBJ1-4
CAWSRQGNEKLFF
>-|TRBV2|TRBJ1-2
CASSERWQDVYGYTF
>-|TRBV5-4|TRBJ2-7
CASSDPGGQGYEQYF
>few|TRBV25-1|TRBJ1-1
CASSARSMNTEAFF
>-|TRBV29-1|TRBJ2-7
CSVRGRNYYEQYF
>-|TRBV5-6|TRBJ2-7
CASSYGLAASYEQYF
>few|TRBV7-9|TRBJ2-7
CASSLSGGSSYEQYF
>many|TRBV19|TRBJ2-6
CASSKQVDVLTF
>-|TRBV18|TRBJ2-7
CASSRRDRGPEQYF
>-|TRBV19|TRBJ1-1
CASSITPANTEAFF
>few|TRBV7-3|TRBJ1-1
CASSPTKENTEAFF
>few|TRBV7-6|TRBJ1-4
CASSVNREGELFF
>few|TRBV13|TRBJ1-6
CASGTVNSPLHF
>few|TRBV5-4|TRBJ2-7
CASSDRRGNYEQYF
>-|TRBV7-3|TRBJ2-7
CASSLAPGSGNEQYF
>-|TRBV30|TRBJ1-5
CAWSSGTDQPQHF
>-|TRBV30|TRBJ1-1
CAWSVRVDTEAFF
>-|TRBV13|TRBJ1-3
CASSSAGTGNTIYF
>few|TRBV7-2|TRBJ1-6
CASSFKSSYNSPLHF
>-|TRBV5-1|TRBJ1-1
CASSVGAGSEAFF
>-|TRBV7-9|TRBJ2-7
CASSLARTSGNYEQYF
>-|TRBV23-1|TRBJ2-7
CASRHRDGPYEQYF
>-|TRBV27|TRBJ1-2
CASSGQGGYYGYTF
>-|TRBV7-9|TRBJ2-3
CASSYDKAQYF
>-|TRBV5-1|TRBJ1-1
CASSGQGSVNTEAFF
>-|TRBV5-6|TRBJ2-5
CASSLDLQRTYQETQYF
>-|TRBV9|TRBJ1-6
CASSVDGQNSPLHF
>few|TRBV9|TRBJ2-3
CASSGVAGGPTDTQYF
>once|TRBV25-1|TRBJ2-5
CASRPGGSETQYF
>-|TRBV18|TRBJ2-1
CASSPTGVRDNEQFF
>-|TRBV27|TRBJ2-7
CASRPEGGPGREQYF
>few|TRBV10-3|TRBJ1-2
CAISLGQGFYGYTF
>once|TRBV5-1|TRBJ1-3
CASSLGQPGNTIYF
>-|TRBV2|TRBJ1-2
CASSVEDRVYGYTF
>once|TRBV29-1|TRBJ1-2
CSALTGGNGYTF
>few|TRBV30|TRBJ1-2
CAWSVSAYGYTF
>-|TRBV5-1|TRBJ1-1
CASSFTGGVVDTEAFF
>-|TRBV27|TRBJ1-1
CASSYRENTEAFF
>-|TRBV2|TRBJ1-5
CASSAGTGLLDQPQHF
>-|TRBV5-6|TRBJ2-7
CASSQPGQGKYEQYF
>-|TRBV2|TRBJ2-1
CASSEGTLAGANYNEQFF
>-|TRBV29-1|TRBJ2-7
CSVDSDGSNEQYF
>-|TRBV15|TRBJ1-4
CATRAGGAGFLKLFF
>-|TRBV29-1|TRBJ1-2
CSVEGRGGVYTF
>-|TRBV18|TRBJ1-2
CASSPAGAGSGYTF